This T cell receptor beta chain was recorded in a study of T cell repertoires in cytomegalovirus infection. Study as a whole: Indications came from public TCR beta signatures; they pointed to CMV infection and to a matching HLA type.

The V end was cut by 3 bases, the J end by 15 bases, with 15 bases between. The CDR3 spans 12 residues. CDR1 is SNHLY, CDR2 FYNNEI, per germline. Of note for this clonotype: Antigen unknown.

TCRdb reanalysed the reads using MiXCR and keeps one entry per CDR3 protein. This table holds 110,000 or so distinct CDR3 sequences, over 25% found once. The source material was CD8+ T cells from cultured PBMCs, sampled from culture after CMV antigen stimulation. J is TRBJ2-1 and V is TRBV2, with D perhaps TRBD1 or TRBD2 (6 bases each). The sequence was obtained from a human donor in good health (CMV status not recorded). Some clones in this sample may be carry-over from other donors' samples. The CDR3 sequence: CASSDGGLRGFF. In nucleotides, the CDR3 is TGTGCCAGCAGTGATGGGGGGCTGCGAGGGTTCTTC.